The 4 T cell receptor beta chains given below trace back to one sample, sequenced in a study of HIV-infected children after antiretroviral therapy interruption. Stated treatment: PENTA 11 planned treatment interruption arm or continuous ART arm. RNA-based 3' RACE libraries used unique molecular identifiers. MiXCR, applied by TCRdb to the 3' RACE reads, yields one record per CDR3 protein. The data show 35,000 to 50,000 distinct CDR3 sequences, with less than 8.5% seen just once and around 1% held by the top ten. Here the sequenced sample was CD45RA+ CD4+ T cells from PBMCs, pooled from several time points, taken from a donor given antiretroviral therapy, either interrupted or continuous. Subset meaning: naive CD4+ CD45RA+ CD45RO- T cells. The receptors shown here come from a pool of human donors with HIV.

This clonotype has at least ten counts. The genes are TRBV5-1 and TRBJ2-1; 8 bases agree with TRBD2. V gave up 2 bases and J gave up 10 bases; unmatched junction bases: 5. From germline, CDR1 is SGHRS and CDR2 YFSETQ. This CDR3 has 13 amino acids. CDR3 nucleotides: TGCGCCAGCAGCTTTAGCGGGACTACGGAGCAGTTCTTC. This encodes CASSFSGTTEQFF.

The chain uses TRBV6-6 and TRBJ2-7; TRBD2 aligns across 7 bases. Germline trimming cut 8 bases from V and 10 bases from J; bases unmatched to any gene: 17. Looked up from germline, CDR1 is MNHNY and CDR2 is SVGAGI (reference sequence). The CDR3 totals 14 residues. The CDR3 sequence: CASGDAGVTYEQYF. The DNA for the CDR3 is TGTGCCAGCGGTGATGCGGGGGTAACCTATGAACAGTACTTC.

The chain joins TRBV11-2 to TRBJ2-4; D is perhaps TRBD2 (6 bases). V gave up 7 bases and J gave up 7 bases, with 17 bases separating them. Per germline, CDR1 SGHAT and CDR2 FQNNGV. The CDR3 contains 14 residues. The CDR3 DNA follows: TGTGCCAGCACCTTGCCCGGAGGAGGGAACATTCAGTACTTC. It translates to CASTLPGGGNIQYF.

The sample holds many counts of this clonotype. This rearrangement joins TRBV28 to TRBJ2-7, with a tentative D call TRBD1 (6 bases). Trimming cost V 5 bases and J 0 bases, with 14 bases left between them. Germline lookup yields CDR1 MDHEN and CDR2 SYDVKM. The CDR3 has 15 residues. As DNA, the CDR3 is TGTGCCAGCAGTCTGAATGACAGGCTCTCCTACGAGCAGTACTTC. Translation: CASSLNDRLSYEQYF.